This record covers a single TCR beta chain. Its antigen is still unknown. The data stem from a study of OX40 agonist ivuxolimab in advanced cancers. On the study more broadly: Anti-PD-1, anti-PD-L1 or anti-CTLA-4 therapy given earlier was allowed, and 40% had some.

Study-level findings and limits: Within 6 weeks, CD4+ and CD8+ blood T cells expanded clonally at 0.1 to 3.0 mg/kg. Patients with a partial response at 0.1-3.0 mg/kg had among the lowest clonal expansion. Antigen specificity of clonally expanded peripheral T cells was not established.

The protocol was immunoSEQ multiplex PCR, while the TCRdb copy is restricted to in-frame clones and leaves out a portion. The sample carries fewer than 70,000 clones, approximately 87% recorded once. In germline, CDR1 is MDHEN, CDR2 SYDVKM. The CDR3 loop spans 16 amino acids. V was clipped by 7 bases and J by 1 base; unmatched bases: 10. The sample was CD4+ or CD8+ T cells sorted from blood, taken in a trial of the OX40 agonist ivuxolimab. The TCR comes from an adult with an advanced solid tumor such as melanoma, head and neck, liver or kidney cancer. This chain connects TRBV28 to TRBJ1-1; 9 bases are a match to TRBD1. CDR3: CASTLNRGLRNTEAFF. Here the CDR3 DNA reads TGTGCCAGCACCCTTAACAGGGGGCTAAGGAACACTGAAGCTTTCTTT.